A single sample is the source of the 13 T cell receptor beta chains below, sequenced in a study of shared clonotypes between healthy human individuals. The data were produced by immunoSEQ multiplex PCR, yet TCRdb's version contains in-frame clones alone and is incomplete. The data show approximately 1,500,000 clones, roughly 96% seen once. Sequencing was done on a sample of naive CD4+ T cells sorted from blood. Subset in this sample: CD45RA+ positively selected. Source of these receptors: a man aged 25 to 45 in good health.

CDR3 sequence (DNA): TGCGCCAGCACCGGGACAGGGTTTAACACCGGGGAGCTGTTTTTT. Translated: CASTGTGFNTGELFF. The chain combines TRBV5-1 with TRBJ2-2; 9 nucleotides align to TRBD1. The germline gives CDR1 SGHRS, CDR2 YFSETQ. Trimming took 6 bases from V and 2 from J; bases not matched to a gene: 5. The CDR3 sequence is 15 residues long.

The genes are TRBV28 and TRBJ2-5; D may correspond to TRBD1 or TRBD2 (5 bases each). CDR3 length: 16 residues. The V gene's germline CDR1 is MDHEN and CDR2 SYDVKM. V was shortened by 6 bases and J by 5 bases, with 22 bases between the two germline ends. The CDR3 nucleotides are TGTGCCAGCAGAAACTCCTGGTCCGGTCGGGGCGAGACCCAGTACTTC. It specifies CASRNSWSGRGETQYF.

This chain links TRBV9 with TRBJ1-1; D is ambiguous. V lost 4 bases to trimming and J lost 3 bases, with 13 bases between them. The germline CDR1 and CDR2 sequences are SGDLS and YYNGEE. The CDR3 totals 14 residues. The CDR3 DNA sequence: TGTGCCAGCAGCAGTAGGAGCGGGCACACTGAAGCTTTCTTT. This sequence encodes CASSSRSGHTEAFF.

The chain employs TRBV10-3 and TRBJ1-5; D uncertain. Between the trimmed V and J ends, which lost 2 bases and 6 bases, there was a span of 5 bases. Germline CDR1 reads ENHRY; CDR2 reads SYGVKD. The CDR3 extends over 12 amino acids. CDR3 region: CAISEEGQPQHF. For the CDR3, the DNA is TGTGCCATCAGTGAGGAGGGTCAGCCCCAGCATTTT.

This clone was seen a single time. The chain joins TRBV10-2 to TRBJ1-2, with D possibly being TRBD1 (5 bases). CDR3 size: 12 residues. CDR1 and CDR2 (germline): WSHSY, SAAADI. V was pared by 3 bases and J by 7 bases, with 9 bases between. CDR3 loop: CASSDAQAGYTF. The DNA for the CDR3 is TGCGCCAGCAGTGATGCACAGGCTGGCTACACCTTC.

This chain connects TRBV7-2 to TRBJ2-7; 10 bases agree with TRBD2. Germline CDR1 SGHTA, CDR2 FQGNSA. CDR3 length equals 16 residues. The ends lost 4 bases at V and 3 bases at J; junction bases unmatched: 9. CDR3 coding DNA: TGTGCCAGCAGCTCCGGGAGTAGCGGGAGGTTCTACGAGCAGTACTTC. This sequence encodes CASSSGSSGRFYEQYF.

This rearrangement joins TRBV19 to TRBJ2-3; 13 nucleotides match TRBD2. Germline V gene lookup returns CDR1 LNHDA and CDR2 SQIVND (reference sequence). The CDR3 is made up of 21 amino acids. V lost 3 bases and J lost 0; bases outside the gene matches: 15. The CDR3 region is CASSIGTRGGLAGKSTDTQYF. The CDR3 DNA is TGTGCCAGTAGTATTGGCACTAGAGGGGGACTAGCGGGAAAAAGCACAGATACGCAGTATTTT.

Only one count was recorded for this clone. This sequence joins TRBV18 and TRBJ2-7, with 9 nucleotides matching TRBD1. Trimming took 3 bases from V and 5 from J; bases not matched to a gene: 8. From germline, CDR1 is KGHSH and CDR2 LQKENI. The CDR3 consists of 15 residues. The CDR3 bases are TGTGCCAGCTCACCTCGACAGGGGGTTCACAACGAGCAGTACTTC. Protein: CASSPRQGVHNEQYF.

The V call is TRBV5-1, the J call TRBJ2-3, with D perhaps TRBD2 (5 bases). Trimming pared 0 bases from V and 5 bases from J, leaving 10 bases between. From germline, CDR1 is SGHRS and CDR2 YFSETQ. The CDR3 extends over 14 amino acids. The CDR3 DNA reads TGCGCCAGCAGCTTGGTGGCTCGGGGAGATACGCAGTATTTT. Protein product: CASSLVARGDTQYF. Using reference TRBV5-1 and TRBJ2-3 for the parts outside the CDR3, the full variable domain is KAGVTQTPRYLIKTRGQQVTLSCSPISGHRSVSWYQQTPGQGLQFLFEYFSETQRNKGNFPGRFSGRQFSNSRSEMNVSTLELGDSALYLCASSLVARGDTQYFGPGTRLTVL.

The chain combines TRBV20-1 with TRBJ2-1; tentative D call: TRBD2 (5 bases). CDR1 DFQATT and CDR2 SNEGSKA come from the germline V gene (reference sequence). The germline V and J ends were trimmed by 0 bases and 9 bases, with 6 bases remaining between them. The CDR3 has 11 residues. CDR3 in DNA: TGCAGTGCTAGAGAGGAGGTTGAGCAGTTCTTC. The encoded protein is CSAREEVEQFF.

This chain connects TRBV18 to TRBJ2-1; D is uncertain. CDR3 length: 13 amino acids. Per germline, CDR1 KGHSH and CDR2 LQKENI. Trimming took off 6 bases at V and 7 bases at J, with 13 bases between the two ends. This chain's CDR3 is CASSRTRVNEQFF. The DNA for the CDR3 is TGTGCCAGCTCGCGTACAAGGGTTAATGAGCAGTTCTTC. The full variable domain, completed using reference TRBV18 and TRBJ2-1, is NAGVMQNPRHLVRRRGQEARLRCSPMKGHSHVYWYRQLPEEGLKFMVYLQKENIIDESGMPKERFSAEFPKEGPSILRIQQVVRGDSAAYFCASSRTRVNEQFFGPGTRLTVL.

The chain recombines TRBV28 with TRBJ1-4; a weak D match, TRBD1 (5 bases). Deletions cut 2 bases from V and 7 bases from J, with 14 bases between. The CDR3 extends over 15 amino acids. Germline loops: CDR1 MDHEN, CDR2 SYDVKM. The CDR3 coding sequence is TGTGCCAGCAGTTTAGGTCCGGGGCATGGTGAAAAACTGTTTTTT. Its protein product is CASSLGPGHGEKLFF.

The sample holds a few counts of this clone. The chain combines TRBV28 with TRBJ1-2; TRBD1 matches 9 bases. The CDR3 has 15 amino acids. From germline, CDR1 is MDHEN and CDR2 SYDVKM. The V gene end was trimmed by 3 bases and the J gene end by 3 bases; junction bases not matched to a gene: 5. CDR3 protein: CASSFRDRVDYGYTF. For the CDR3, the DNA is TGTGCCAGCAGTTTCCGGGACAGGGTGGACTATGGCTACACCTTC.